A selection of T cell receptor beta chains follows, all from one sample in a study of blood T cells in healthy people across ages. Via MiXCR, TCRdb re-called the 5' RACE reads, giving one row per CDR3 protein. The sample includes about 1.1 million distinct CDR3 sequences, 35% to 40% of them seen just once. The sequencing input was blood. Source of these receptors: a man in his late teens or twenties in good health. CDR3s include the opening cysteine and the closing phenylalanine or tryptophan. A D gene is named only where the DNA matches it firmly. Some rows mark clone size as missing; the rest say once, few, many or name a class of expanded clone.

TRBV4-3	TRBJ1-2	NA	TRBD1	CASSQESDGTGDYGYTF	TGCGCCAGCAGCCAGGAAAGTGATGGGACAGGGGACTATGGCTACACCTTC
TRBV20-1	TRBJ1-3	NA	NA	CSARGETGNTIYF	TGCAGTGCTAGAGGGGAGACCGGAAACACCATATATTTT
TRBV20-1	TRBJ2-3	few	TRBD1	CSASGQGRPDTQYF	TGCAGTGCTAGTGGACAGGGGAGACCAGATACGCAGTATTTT
TRBV7-2	TRBJ2-1	NA	TRBD1	CASRTGTVTYNEQFF	TGTGCCAGCAGAACCGGGACAGTGACCTACAATGAGCAGTTCTTC
TRBV6-6	TRBJ1-2	NA	NA	CASSPPGMGGYTF	TGTGCCAGCAGTCCTCCAGGGATGGGGGGCTACACCTTC
TRBV9	TRBJ2-1	many	NA	CASSRLGNEQFF	TGTGCCAGCAGTCGCCTAGGCAATGAGCAGTTCTTC
TRBV2	TRBJ1-1	few	NA	CASSFRTAEAFF	TGTGCCAGCAGTTTTAGGACAGCGGAAGCTTTCTTT
TRBV10-3	TRBJ1-4	NA	NA	CAISEDGGGTEKLFF	TGTGCCATCAGTGAGGATGGCGGCGGTACAGAAAAACTGTTTTTT
TRBV14	TRBJ2-6	NA	NA	CASSPQYTKRGVLTF	TGTGCCAGCAGCCCCCAATATACCAAACGAGGAGTCCTGACTTTC
TRBV20-1	TRBJ1-5	few	TRBD1	CSARQGGYSNQPQHF	TGCAGTGCTCGACAGGGGGGGTATAGCAATCAGCCCCAGCATTTT
TRBV13	TRBJ2-5	NA	NA	CASSLWTETHDNEQYF	TGTGCCAGCAGCCTGTGGACAGAAACCCACGACAATGAGCAGTACTTC
TRBV25-1	TRBJ2-7	NA	NA	CASTATSSYEQYF	TGTGCCAGCACCGCGACGAGCTCCTACGAGCAGTACTTC
TRBV29-1	TRBJ1-2	NA	NA	CSVRAGVNYGYTF	TGCAGCGTTCGGGCAGGGGTAAACTATGGCTACACCTTC
TRBV18	TRBJ2-4	NA	TRBD1	CASSPPGDSDENIQYF	TGTGCCAGCTCACCACCTGGGGACAGCGACGAAAACATTCAGTACTTC
TRBV4-2	TRBJ2-7	NA	TRBD1	CASSHPGTGNLYEQYF	TGTGCCAGCAGCCATCCCGGGACAGGGAATCTCTACGAGCAGTACTTC
TRBV6-5	TRBJ2-1	few	NA	CASRPTSTSYNEQFF	TGTGCCAGCAGACCTACTAGTACGTCCTACAATGAGCAGTTCTTC
TRBV5-6	TRBJ1-2	few	NA	CASSPQRGFGYTF	TGTGCCAGCAGCCCACAAAGAGGTTTTGGCTACACCTTC
TRBV19	TRBJ2-3	NA	TRBD1	CASSARDRPKGYTQYF	TGTGCCAGTAGTGCCCGGGACAGACCGAAGGGATATACGCAGTATTTT
TRBV28	TRBJ2-5	few	NA	CASSAEDGETQYF	TGTGCCAGCAGTGCCGAAGACGGAGAGACCCAGTACTTC
TRBV7-9	TRBJ1-1	few	NA	CASSWGTVNTEAFF	TGTGCCAGCAGCTGGGGGACGGTGAACACTGAAGCTTTCTTT
TRBV2	TRBJ2-7	NA	NA	CASSERVYEQYF	TGTGCCAGCAGTGAAAGGGTGTACGAGCAGTACTTC
TRBV20-1	TRBJ2-1	few	NA	CSAILGGSPEQFF	TGCAGTGCCATACTAGGGGGGAGCCCTGAGCAGTTCTTC
TRBV12-3/TRBV12-4	TRBJ1-1	NA	TRBD1	CASAPRGRESTEAFF	TGTGCCAGCGCTCCCAGGGGGCGAGAGAGCACTGAAGCTTTCTTT
TRBV5-1	TRBJ1-1	NA	TRBD1	CASSTRTGVNTEAFF	TGCGCCAGCAGCACTAGGACAGGGGTGAACACTGAAGCTTTCTTT
TRBV5-1	TRBJ1-1	once	TRBD1	CASSGGTAMNTEAFF	TGCGCCAGCAGCGGGGGGACAGCGATGAACACTGAAGCTTTCTTT
TRBV4-2	TRBJ2-5	NA	NA	CASSQVKAYQETQYF	TGTGCCAGCAGCCAAGTTAAAGCGTACCAAGAGACCCAGTACTTC
TRBV12-5	TRBJ2-7	NA	NA	CASGPGGRGDSYEQYF	TGTGCTAGTGGTCCCGGGGGGCGGGGCGACTCCTACGAGCAGTACTTC
TRBV6-2/TRBV6-3	TRBJ2-7	NA	NA	CASRPGVPSFSYEQYF	TGTGCCAGCAGACCAGGGGTCCCCTCTTTTTCCTACGAGCAGTACTTC
TRBV20-1	TRBJ1-6	once	TRBD1	CSGRDPQGVNSPLHF	TGCAGTGGTAGAGATCCTCAGGGGGTTAATTCACCCCTCCACTTT
TRBV7-9	TRBJ1-4	NA	NA	CASRPSGLWTEKLFF	TGTGCCAGCCGACCCTCTGGGTTATGGACTGAAAAACTGTTTTTT
TRBV12-5	TRBJ2-7	few	NA	CASGFLGEQYF	TGTGCTAGTGGTTTTCTAGGGGAGCAGTACTTC
TRBV24-1	TRBJ2-3	few	NA	CATRGAAVDTQYF	TGTGCCACCCGTGGGGCCGCGGTGGATACGCAGTATTTT
TRBV5-6	TRBJ1-2	few	NA	CASSSRPTGKVNYGYTF	TGTGCCAGCAGCTCCCGCCCCACAGGCAAAGTTAACTATGGCTACACCTTC
TRBV6-6	TRBJ2-1	few	NA	CASSNPPRVGSYNEQFF	TGTGCCAGCAGTAACCCACCGCGGGTCGGCTCCTACAATGAGCAGTTCTTC
TRBV4-1	TRBJ2-1	NA	NA	CASSPLSVSARDEQFF	TGCGCCAGCAGCCCGCTCTCGGTATCGGCGAGGGATGAGCAGTTCTTC
TRBV6-1	TRBJ2-7	NA	NA	CASMRGRYEQYF	TGTGCCAGCATGCGGGGAAGGTACGAGCAGTACTTC
TRBV2	TRBJ2-1	NA	TRBD2	CASRSGGLYNEQFF	TGTGCCAGCAGGAGCGGGGGCCTCTACAATGAGCAGTTCTTC
TRBV20-1	TRBJ2-1	NA	TRBD2	CSAPLSGGDNEQFF	TGCAGTGCCCCATTGAGCGGGGGGGACAATGAGCAGTTCTTC
TRBV27	TRBJ2-3	few	TRBD2	CASSFRSGGYFACYTDTQYF	TGTGCCAGCAGTTTCCGTAGCGGGGGATACTTCGCGTGTTACACAGATACGCAGTATTTT
TRBV6-2/TRBV6-3	TRBJ1-5	NA	NA	CASSYSSPEGQPQHF	TGTGCCAGCAGTTACTCGAGTCCGGAGGGACAGCCCCAGCATTTT
TRBV3-1	TRBJ1-2	NA	NA	CASSLSAPYGYTF	TGTGCCAGCAGCCTATCGGCCCCCTATGGCTACACCTTC
TRBV6-5	TRBJ1-1	NA	NA	CASRYLEIRGKNTEAFF	TGTGCCAGCAGGTACTTGGAGATTCGGGGGAAGAACACTGAAGCTTTCTTT
TRBV7-2	TRBJ2-5	NA	TRBD1	CASSLPGTEETQYF	TGTGCCAGCAGCTTACCTGGGACAGAAGAGACCCAGTACTTC
TRBV14	TRBJ1-2	few	NA	CASSPLGREATNYGYTF	TGTGCCAGCAGCCCCCTAGGGCGGGAGGCTACTAACTATGGCTACACCTTC
TRBV12-3/TRBV12-4	TRBJ2-7	NA	NA	CASSLLGEHYNEQYF	TGTGCCAGCAGTCTGTTGGGGGAACACTACAATGAGCAGTACTTC
TRBV7-9	TRBJ1-6	few	NA	CASSLAAGGDSPLHF	TGTGCCAGCAGCTTAGCAGCAGGTGGGGATTCACCCCTCCACTTT
TRBV5-1	TRBJ2-1	NA	NA	CASSLARFRYNEQFF	TGCGCCAGCAGCTTGGCGAGGTTCCGATACAATGAGCAGTTCTTC
TRBV10-3	TRBJ2-3	NA	NA	CAISEGAGTNTQYF	TGTGCCATCAGTGAGGGGGCCGGGACCAATACGCAGTATTTT